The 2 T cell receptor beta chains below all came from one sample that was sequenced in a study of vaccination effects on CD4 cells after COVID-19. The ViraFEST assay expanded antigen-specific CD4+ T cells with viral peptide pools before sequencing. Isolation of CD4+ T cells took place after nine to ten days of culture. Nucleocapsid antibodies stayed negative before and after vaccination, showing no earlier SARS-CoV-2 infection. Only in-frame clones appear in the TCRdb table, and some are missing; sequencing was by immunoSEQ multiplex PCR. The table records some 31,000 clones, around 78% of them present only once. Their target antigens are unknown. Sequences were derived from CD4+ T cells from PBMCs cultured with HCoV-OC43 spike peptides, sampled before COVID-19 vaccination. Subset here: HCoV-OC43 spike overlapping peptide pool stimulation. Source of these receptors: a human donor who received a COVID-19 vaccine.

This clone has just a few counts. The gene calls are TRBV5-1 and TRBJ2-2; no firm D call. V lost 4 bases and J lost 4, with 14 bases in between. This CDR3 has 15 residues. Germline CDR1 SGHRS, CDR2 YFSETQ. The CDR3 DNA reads TGCGCCAGCAGCACGACAAGGACGGGCACCGGGGAGCTGTTTTTT. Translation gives CASSTTRTGTGELFF.

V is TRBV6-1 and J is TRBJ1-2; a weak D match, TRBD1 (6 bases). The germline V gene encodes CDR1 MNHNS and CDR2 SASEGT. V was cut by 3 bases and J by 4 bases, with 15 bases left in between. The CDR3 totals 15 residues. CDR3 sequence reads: CASSEGGGDSYGYTF. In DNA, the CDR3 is TGTGCCAGCAGTGAGGGAGGGGGTGACTCCTATGGCTACACCTTC.